Listed here is a single T cell receptor (beta chain). The protocol was immunoSEQ multiplex PCR, while the TCRdb copy is restricted to in-frame clones and leaves out a portion. The repertoire holds 79,000 or so clones, with approximately 90% as singletons. These data originate in a study of T cell changes during pregnancy in multiple sclerosis. Trimming cost V 5 bases and J 4 bases; bases outside gene matches: 5. CDR1 and CDR2 from the germline V gene are LGHNT and FRNRAP. The CDR3 is 15 amino acids. This chain links TRBV12-5 with TRBJ2-6, with 7 nucleotides matching TRBD1. Material: peripheral blood, obtained before pregnancy. The origin of this receptor is a female donor with multiple sclerosis, enrolled in a pregnancy study. CDR3 coding DNA: TGTGCTAGTGGTCCGACAGGGCCAGGGGCCAACGTCCTGACTTTC. Translating it yields CASGPTGPGANVLTF.